This TCR beta chain emerged from a study of vaccination effects on CD4 cells after COVID-19. The repertoire was sequenced with immunoSEQ multiplex PCR; TCRdb's copy has only in-frame clones and lacks some. The sample consists of 75,000 to 100,000 clones, 60% to 80% of them appearing once. Expansion of antigen-specific CD4+ T cells with viral peptide pools was carried out by the ViraFEST assay before sequencing. Culturing for around ten days preceded CD4+ T cell isolation. Vaccination of participants consisted of two doses of either the BNT162b2 or mRNA-1273 vaccine. Vaccine recipients had no previous SARS-CoV-2 infection; their nucleocapsid antibodies were negative. Both day 3 and day 7 saw half the medium replaced with IL-2 medium. CDR1 is SNHLY, CDR2 FYNNEI, per germline. Trimming took off 4 bases at V and 1 base at J, with 7 bases between the two ends. This CDR3 comprises 13 residues. A few counts support this clone. Its target is not known.

This chain uses TRBV2 with TRBJ2-5; D is unresolved. This TCR derives from a human donor who received a COVID-19 vaccine. Sequenced here: CD4+ T cells from PBMCs cultured with HCoV-OC43 spike peptides, sampled after COVID-19 vaccination. Subset described: HCoV-OC43 spike overlapping peptide pool stimulation. The CDR3 protein is CASSGDFQETQYF. The CDR3 DNA follows: TGTGCCAGCAGTGGTGACTTCCAAGAGACCCAGTACTTC.